The 25 T cell receptor beta chains presented below share a single source sample, sequenced in a study of PD-L1 blockade in urothelial cancer. The time point: peripheral blood 6 weeks after treatment start. Profiling relied on immunoSEQ multiplex PCR, and the TCRdb table lists in-frame clones only, not all of them. The table lists 25,000 to 35,000 clones, 79% of them singletons. The sample was PBMCs, taken around atezolizumab (anti-PD-L1) treatment. These TCRs come from a man aged 65 to 79 with urothelial cancer.

This clone was detected a few times. This chain connects TRBV9 to TRBJ2-1, with D maybe TRBD1 (5 bases). CDR1 SGDLS and CDR2 YYNGEE come from the germline V gene. Trimming took off 0 bases at V and 5 bases at J, with 12 bases between the two ends. The length of the CDR3 is 15 residues. The CDR3 protein is CASSVAGRAHNEQFF. CDR3 nucleotide sequence: TGTGCCAGCAGCGTAGCCGGCAGGGCTCACAATGAGCAGTTCTTC.

V usage is TRBV19 and J usage is TRBJ1-5; D unclear. The CDR3 is made up of 14 amino acids. Trimming stripped 1 base from V and 6 bases from J, with 10 bases between. Germline V gene data show CDR1 as LNHDA and CDR2 as SQIVND (reference sequence). In nucleotides, the CDR3 is TGTGCCAGTAGTATAGGAGGGAAGAGTCAGCCCCAGCATTTT. This translates into CASSIGGKSQPQHF.

The chain uses TRBV19 and TRBJ2-1; TRBD2 matches 9 bases. The V segment lost 2 bases and the J segment 5 bases; nucleotides outside the gene matches: 10. CDR3 length: 17 residues. Germline CDR1 reads LNHDA; CDR2 reads SQIVND (reference sequence). CDR3 protein: CASSINGGLAGNNEQFF. CDR3 DNA: TGTGCCAGTAGTATAAACGGGGGGCTAGCGGGAAACAATGAGCAGTTCTTC.

This clone showed up just a few times. V usage is TRBV7-6 and J usage is TRBJ1-1, with 7 positions matching TRBD1. This CDR3 contains 14 residues. Germline CDR1 and CDR2: SGHVS and FNYEAQ. J was trimmed by 5 bases and V by 3 bases; bases with no gene match: 6. CDR3 sequence (DNA): TGTGCCAGCAGCTTGAACAGGGGTCCAACTGAAGCTTTCTTT. Protein: CASSLNRGPTEAFF.

This chain links TRBV4-3 with TRBJ1-4, with D hard to call. CDR3 length equals 17 residues. CDR1 is LGHNA and CDR2 is YSLEER in the germline V gene. The V end lost 4 bases, the J end lost 6 bases, and 21 bases lay between the germline ends. The CDR3 region is CASSLVQSGPYDEKLFF. The CDR3 DNA follows: TGCGCCAGCAGCCTAGTTCAATCCGGTCCATACGATGAAAAACTGTTTTTT.

This clone appeared once. This chain joins TRBV4-3 and TRBJ1-1; TRBD1 agrees at 8 bases. CDR3 size: 16 residues. Trimming took 1 base from V and 1 from J; bases not matched to a gene: 5. Germline V gene data show CDR1 as LGHNA and CDR2 as YSLEER. The CDR3 protein is CASSQGRDRTNTEAFF. DNA of the CDR3: TGCGCCAGCAGCCAAGGCCGGGACAGGACGAACACTGAAGCTTTCTTT.

The V and J genes are TRBV9 and TRBJ2-3; TRBD1 is a possible D gene (6 bases). The V end lost 1 base, the J end lost 0 bases, and 24 bases lay between the germline ends. Looked up from germline, CDR1 is SGDLS and CDR2 is YYNGEE. This CDR3 spans 20 amino acids. As DNA, the CDR3 is TGTGCCAGCAGCGTAACCCCTCCCCAGGGGAGCGTTGCTAGCACAGATACGCAGTATTTT. Translated, it gives CASSVTPPQGSVASTDTQYF.

The gene calls are TRBV5-1 and TRBJ1-6; 7 nucleotides match TRBD1. CDR3 length: 14 residues. Unmatched junction bases numbered 7, after V lost 4 bases and J lost 9 bases. Germline V gene data show CDR1 as SGHRS and CDR2 as YFSETQ. The CDR3 loop is CASSQDRFGSPLHF. The CDR3 nucleotides read TGCGCCAGCAGCCAGGACAGGTTTGGTTCACCCCTCCACTTT.

The rearrangement joins TRBV28 to TRBJ1-1, with D possibly TRBD1 on 5 matching bases. The CDR3 spans 13 residues. Germline-derived CDR1 and CDR2 are MDHEN and SYDVKM. The V end lost 6 bases, the J end lost 1 base, and 9 bases lay between the germline ends. The CDR3 spells CASRTQGNTEAFF. CDR3 sequence (DNA): TGTGCCAGCAGGACTCAGGGGAACACTGAAGCTTTCTTT.

The chain links TRBV20-1 to TRBJ2-1; TRBD1 matches 7 bases. Germline CDR1 is DFQATT and CDR2 is SNEGSKA (reference sequence). The CDR3 is 11 amino acids. V shed 6 bases and J 12 bases; nucleotides not matched to a gene: 8. CDR3 DNA: TGCAGTGCGCGTAGGGACAGCGCGCAGTTCTTC. Translated: CSARRDSAQFF.

This clone occurred once. This sequence joins TRBV29-1 and TRBJ2-5, with a possible D match to TRBD1 (6 bases). The CDR3 sequence is 15 residues long. Trimming removed 5 bases at V and 1 base at J, with 17 bases between. Germline V gene data show CDR1 as SQVTM and CDR2 as ANQGSEA. CDR3 coding DNA: TGCAGCGTTATCCCACCAGGGGACCTCCAAGAGACCCAGTACTTC. This sequence encodes CSVIPPGDLQETQYF.

The rearrangement uses TRBV9 and TRBJ1-3; 7 bases align to TRBD1. V lost 0 bases, J lost 1 base, and 4 bases stayed unmatched. In germline, CDR1 is SGDLS, CDR2 YYNGEE. This CDR3 has 16 residues. CDR3 region: CASSVGGRGSGNTIYF. The CDR3 bases are TGTGCCAGCAGCGTAGGGGGCAGGGGGTCTGGAAACACCATATATTTT.

The CDR3 region is CASSLMGEREKLFF. CDR3 nucleotide sequence: TGTGCCAGCAGCTTGATGGGTGAGCGTGAAAAACTGTTTTTT. The V gene is TRBV5-6, the J gene TRBJ1-4, with unresolved D. Germline V gene data show CDR1 as SGHDT and CDR2 as YYEEEE. V lost 1 base and J 7 bases, leaving 11 bases between the germline ends. The CDR3 has 14 amino acids.

In the case of this clone: Distinct nucleotide sequences in the sample also encode this CDR3. The chain uses TRBV5-1 and TRBJ2-6, with D possibly TRBD1 on 6 matching bases. V shed 0 bases and J shed 2 bases, with 9 bases lying between them. The CDR3 is 16 residues long. The germline V gene encodes CDR1 SGHRS and CDR2 YFSETQ. The CDR3 sequence: CASSLDRAPGANVLTF. In DNA, the CDR3 is TGCGCCAGCAGCTTGGACAGGGCTCCTGGGGCCAACGTCCTGACTTTC.

This clone is a singleton in its sample. The rearrangement uses TRBV6-5 and TRBJ2-7; TRBD1 matches at 8 bases. Germline CDR1 and CDR2: MNHEY and SVGAGI. Trimming at V came to 6 bases and at J to 2 bases, leaving 9 bases not matched to a gene. The CDR3 consists of 15 residues. CDR3 protein: CASSTGTGRPYEQYF. Written as DNA, the CDR3 is TGTGCCAGCAGCACCGGGACAGGTCGTCCCTACGAGCAGTACTTC.

Only one count was recorded for this clone. The chain is built from TRBV9 and TRBJ2-1; TRBD1 might be the D (5 bases). Trimming pared 2 bases from V and 5 bases from J, leaving 8 bases between. CDR3 length: 13 amino acids. Per germline, CDR1 SGDLS and CDR2 YYNGEE. This chain's CDR3 is CASSVAGNNEQFF. In DNA, the CDR3 is TGTGCCAGCAGCGTGGCAGGGAACAATGAGCAGTTCTTC.

This clone was counted once. The chain uses TRBV5-6 and TRBJ2-7; TRBD1 agrees at 7 bases. CDR3 length: 17 residues. Germline loops: CDR1 SGHDT, CDR2 YYEEEE. V shed 4 bases, J shed 4 bases, and the junction held 17 bases outside the gene matches. The CDR3 reads CASSVPQGKGREYEQYF. DNA of the CDR3: TGTGCCAGCAGCGTACCACAGGGGAAGGGAAGGGAATACGAGCAGTACTTC.

The V and J genes are TRBV7-2 and TRBJ2-5; D might be TRBD1 (6 bases). CDR1 is SGHTA, CDR2 FQGNSA, per germline. V was pared by 4 bases and J by 5 bases, with 8 bases between. This CDR3 is 12 amino acids long. The CDR3 region has the DNA TGTGCCAGCAGCTACCAGGGGGAGACCCAGTACTTC. This sequence encodes CASSYQGETQYF. Complete variable domain (other parts from reference TRBV7-2 and TRBJ2-5): GAGVSQSPSNKVTEKGKDVELRCDPISGHTALYWYRQSLGQGLEFLIYFQGNSAPDKSGLPSDRFSAERTGGSVSTLTIQRTQQEDSAVYLCASSYQGETQYFGPGTRLLVL.

The rearrangement links TRBV11-2 to TRBJ2-3; the match to TRBD1 covers 8 bases. From germline, CDR1 is SGHAT and CDR2 FQNNGV. The CDR3 has 17 amino acids. V lost 5 bases, J lost 4 bases, and 14 bases stayed unmatched. The CDR3 sequence: CASSVGGQVMWPDTQYF. CDR3 sequence (DNA): TGTGCCAGCAGCGTAGGGGGACAGGTTATGTGGCCAGATACGCAGTATTTT.

The gene calls are TRBV11-2 and TRBJ2-7; D is possibly TRBD1 (6 bases). The V gene's germline CDR1 is SGHAT and CDR2 FQNNGV. The CDR3 length is 14 residues. V lost 7 bases and J lost 5, with 18 bases in between. The CDR3 reads CASTVLGHRDEQYF. The CDR3 DNA sequence: TGTGCCAGCACCGTCCTGGGACATAGAGACGAGCAGTACTTC. The full variable domain, rest sourced from reference TRBV11-2 and TRBJ2-7, is EAGVAQSPRYKIIEKRQSVAFWCNPISGHATLYWYQQILGQGPKLLIQFQNNGVVDDSQLPKDRFSAERLKGVDSTLKIQPAKLEDSAVYLCASTVLGHRDEQYFGPGTRLTVT.

The genes are TRBV11-2 and TRBJ2-1, with a tentative D call TRBD1 (6 bases). The germline CDR1 and CDR2 sequences are SGHAT and FQNNGV. V was trimmed by 6 bases and J by 9 bases, leaving 18 bases between them. The CDR3 runs 14 residues. This CDR3 is CASRVLTGFGEQFF. The CDR3 bases are TGTGCCAGCAGAGTTCTAACAGGGTTTGGTGAGCAGTTCTTC.

The chain uses TRBV5-5 and TRBJ2-2; 8 bases fit TRBD2. The CDR3 consists of 15 residues. CDR1 is SGHKS, CDR2 YYEKEE, per germline (reference sequence). The V and J ends lost 5 bases and 0 bases, in that order; junction bases with no gene match: 3. The CDR3 nucleotides are TGTGCCAGCAGTAAACTAGCGGCGAACACCGGGGAGCTGTTTTTT. Translation gives CASSKLAANTGELFF. The whole variable domain, remainder taken from reference TRBV5-5 and TRBJ2-2, is DAGVTQSPTHLIKTRGQQVTLRCSPISGHKSVSWYQQVLGQGPQFIFQYYEKEERGRGNFPDRFSARQFPNYSSELNVNALLLGDSALYLCASSKLAANTGELFFGEGSRLTVL.

V gene TRBV6-1 combines with J gene TRBJ2-1; 10 nucleotides line up with TRBD1. V was pared by 3 bases and J by 9 bases, with 2 bases of the junction left unmatched. The CDR3 sequence is 13 residues long. Germline V gives CDR1 MNHNS, CDR2 SASEGT. In DNA form, the CDR3 reads TGTGCCAGCAGTGACTGGGACAGGGGTGAGCAGTTCTTC. It specifies CASSDWDRGEQFF.

On this clone: A read error may account for a junction end that differs from germline. This chain joins TRBV28 and TRBJ2-3; 9 bases map to TRBD2. Germline-derived CDR1 and CDR2 are MDHEN and SYDVKM. This CDR3 comprises 16 residues. CDR3 nucleotides: TGTGCCAGCAGTTTATCGTACGGGACTAGCAAAGATACGCAGTATTTT. It yields the protein CASSLSYGTSKDTQYF.

The chain has TRBV7-9 and TRBJ1-4; no reliable D call. V lost 1 base and J lost 7, with 13 bases in between. CDR1 is SEHNR and CDR2 is FQNEAQ in the germline V gene (reference sequence). CDR3 size: 15 residues. DNA for the CDR3: TGTGCCAGCAGCTTAGTGGGCACCTTGATTGAAAAACTGTTTTTT. Protein: CASSLVGTLIEKLFF.